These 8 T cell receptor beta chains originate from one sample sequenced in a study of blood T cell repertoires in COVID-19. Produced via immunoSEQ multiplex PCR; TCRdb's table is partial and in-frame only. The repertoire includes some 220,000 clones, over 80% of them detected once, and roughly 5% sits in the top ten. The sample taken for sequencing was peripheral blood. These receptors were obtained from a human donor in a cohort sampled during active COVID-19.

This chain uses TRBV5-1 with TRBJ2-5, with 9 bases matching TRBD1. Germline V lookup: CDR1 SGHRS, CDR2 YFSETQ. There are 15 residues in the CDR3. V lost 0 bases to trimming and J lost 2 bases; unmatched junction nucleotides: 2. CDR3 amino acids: CASSLEGQGQETQYF. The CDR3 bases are TGCGCCAGCAGCTTGGAAGGACAGGGGCAAGAGACCCAGTACTTC. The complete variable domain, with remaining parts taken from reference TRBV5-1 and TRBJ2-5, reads KAGVTQTPRYLIKTRGQQVTLSCSPISGHRSVSWYQQTPGQGLQFLFEYFSETQRNKGNFPGRFSGRQFSNSRSEMNVSTLELGDSALYLCASSLEGQGQETQYFGPGTRLLVL.

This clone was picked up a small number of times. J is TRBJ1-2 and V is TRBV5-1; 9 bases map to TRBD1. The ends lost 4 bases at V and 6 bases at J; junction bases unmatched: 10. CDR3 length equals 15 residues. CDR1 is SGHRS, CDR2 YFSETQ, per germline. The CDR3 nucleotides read TGCGCCAGCAGCGCCGGGACAGGGACAAGTCATGGCTACACCTTC. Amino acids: CASSAGTGTSHGYTF.

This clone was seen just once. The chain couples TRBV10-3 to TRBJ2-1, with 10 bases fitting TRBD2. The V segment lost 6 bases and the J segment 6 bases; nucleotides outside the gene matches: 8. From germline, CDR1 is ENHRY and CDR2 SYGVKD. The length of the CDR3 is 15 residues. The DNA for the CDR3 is TGTGCCATCAGCGAGCTAGCGGGAGTAGGCAATGAGCAGTTCTTC. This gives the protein CAISELAGVGNEQFF.

The CDR3 protein is CASTATGVSTDTQYF. CDR3 in DNA: TGTGCCAGCACCGCGACAGGGGTCAGCACAGATACGCAGTATTTT. The chain uses TRBV28 and TRBJ2-3, with 8 bases lining up with TRBD1. Trimming at V came to 7 bases and at J to 0 bases, leaving 6 bases not matched to a gene. This CDR3 spans 15 amino acids. CDR1 is MDHEN, CDR2 SYDVKM, per germline.

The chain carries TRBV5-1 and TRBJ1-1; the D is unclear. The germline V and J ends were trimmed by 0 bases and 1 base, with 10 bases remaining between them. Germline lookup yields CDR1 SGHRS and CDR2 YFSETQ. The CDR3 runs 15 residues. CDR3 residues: CASSLELVGNTEAFF. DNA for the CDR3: TGCGCCAGCAGCTTGGAATTGGTCGGGAACACTGAAGCTTTCTTT.

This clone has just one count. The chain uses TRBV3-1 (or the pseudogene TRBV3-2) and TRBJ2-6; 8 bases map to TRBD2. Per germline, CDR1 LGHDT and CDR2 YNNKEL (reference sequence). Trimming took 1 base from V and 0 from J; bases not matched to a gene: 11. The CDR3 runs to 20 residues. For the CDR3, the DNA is TGTGCCAGCAGCCAAGGGGGAGGAGCGGGAGCTTTCTCTGGGGCCAACGTCCTGACTTTC. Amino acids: CASSQGGGAGAFSGANVLTF.

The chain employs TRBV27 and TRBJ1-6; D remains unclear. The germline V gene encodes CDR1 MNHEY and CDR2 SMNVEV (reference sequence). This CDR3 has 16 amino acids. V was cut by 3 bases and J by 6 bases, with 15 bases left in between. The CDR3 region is CASSFGPQSFNSPLHF. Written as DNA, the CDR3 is TGTGCCAGCAGTTTCGGTCCACAGAGTTTTAATTCACCCCTCCACTTT.

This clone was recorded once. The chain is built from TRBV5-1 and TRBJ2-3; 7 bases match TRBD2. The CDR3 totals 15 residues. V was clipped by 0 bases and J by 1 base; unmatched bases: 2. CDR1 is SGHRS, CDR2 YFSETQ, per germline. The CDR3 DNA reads TGCGCCAGCAGCTTGGAAACTAGCGGCACAGATACGCAGTATTTT. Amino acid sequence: CASSLETSGTDTQYF.